Following are 24 T cell receptor beta chains from one sample sequenced in a study of OX40 agonist ivuxolimab in advanced cancers. TCRdb keeps only in-frame clones here, not all; method: immunoSEQ multiplex PCR. The table records about 35,000 clones, 80% to 85% of them present only once. This sample comprised CD4+ or CD8+ T cells sorted from blood, obtained in a trial of the OX40 agonist ivuxolimab. Receptors were obtained from an adult with an advanced solid tumor such as melanoma, head and neck, liver or kidney cancer.

The chain couples TRBV5-4 to TRBJ1-4, with unresolved D. CDR1 is SGHNT, CDR2 YYREEE, per germline (reference sequence). Trimming removed 2 bases from V and 4 bases from J, with 9 bases in between. The CDR3 totals 14 residues. This CDR3 reads CASSFKQFNEKLFF. The DNA for the CDR3 is TGTGCCAGCAGCTTCAAACAGTTTAATGAAAAACTGTTTTTT. The full variable domain, its missing parts supplied by reference TRBV5-4 and TRBJ1-4, is ETGVTQSPTHLIKTRGQQVTLRCSSQSGHNTVSWYQQALGQGPQFIFQYYREEENGRGNFPPRFSGLQFPNYSSELNVNALELDDSALYLCASSFKQFNEKLFFGSGTQLSVL.

J is TRBJ2-7 and V is TRBV7-9, with D perhaps matching TRBD2 (5 bases). Germline V gives CDR1 SEHNR, CDR2 FQNEAQ (reference sequence). The CDR3 has 14 residues. The V and J ends lost 4 bases and 2 bases respectively, with 12 bases between them. CDR3: CASSSSAGTYEQYF. DNA of the CDR3: TGTGCCAGCAGCTCGTCGGCCGGGACCTACGAGCAGTACTTC.

The chain has TRBV6-4 and TRBJ2-1, with 11 bases aligning to TRBD2. This CDR3 comprises 15 residues. Germline CDR1 is MRHNA and CDR2 is SNTAGT. With V trimmed by 3 bases and J by 8 bases, 6 bases remained unmatched. CDR3 protein: CASSETSGSQDEQFF. DNA of the CDR3: TGTGCCAGCAGTGAAACTAGCGGGAGTCAGGATGAGCAGTTCTTC.

V and J are TRBV11-3 and TRBJ2-3; D may be TRBD2 (5 bases). The germline V and J ends were trimmed by 5 bases and 5 bases, with 20 bases remaining between them. Germline values: CDR1 SGHNT, CDR2 YENEEA. This CDR3 spans 16 amino acids. The CDR3 nucleotides are TGTGCCAGCAGCGATCGGACCGGATCCGAGGGAGATACGCAGTATTTT. Its protein is CASSDRTGSEGDTQYF.

With respect to this clone: Other DNA sequences in the same sample also yield this CDR3. The rearrangement uses TRBV27 and TRBJ1-1, with D perhaps TRBD1 (6 bases). The CDR3 runs 14 residues. Trimming shortened V by 8 bases and J by 1 base, and 14 bases separated the two germline ends. Germline-derived CDR1 and CDR2 are MNHEY and SMNVEV (reference sequence). The CDR3 protein is CASSLLGQNTEAFF. The DNA of the CDR3 is TGTGCCAGCTCTCTCCTGGGACAGAACACTGAAGCTTTCTTT.

The chain carries TRBV5-6 and TRBJ1-2, with D unclear. This CDR3 is built from 15 residues. The V end was cut by 0 bases, the J end by 6 bases, with 15 bases between. Germline V gene data show CDR1 as SGHDT and CDR2 as YYEEEE. The CDR3 is CASSLVSGVEDGYTF. CDR3 nucleotide sequence: TGTGCCAGCAGCTTGGTGTCCGGGGTCGAAGATGGCTACACCTTC.

The chain is built from TRBV30 and TRBJ1-1; TRBD1 might be the D (6 bases). The CDR3 consists of 15 residues. Germline-derived CDR1 and CDR2 are GTSNPN and SVGIG (reference sequence). Deletions cut 3 bases from V and 2 bases from J, with 16 bases between. CDR3 coding DNA: TGTGCCTGGAGGGAAGGCGGGGGGGCCAACACTGAAGCTTTCTTT. This translates into CAWREGGGANTEAFF.

This clone was counted between two and nine times. This chain connects TRBV19 to TRBJ1-5; D is undetermined. Germline V gene sequence: CDR1 LNHDA, CDR2 SQIVND (reference sequence). This CDR3 has 15 amino acids. The V and J ends lost 6 bases and 0 bases respectively, with 12 bases between them. CDR3 DNA sequence: TGTGCCAGTAGCGGTCAGTTCTATAGCAATCAGCCCCAGCATTTT. It yields the protein CASSGQFYSNQPQHF.

This chain uses TRBV5-6 with TRBJ2-2; D perhaps matches TRBD1 (5 bases). This CDR3 region has 17 residues. Germline CDR1 is SGHDT and CDR2 is YYEEEE. Deletions cut 1 base from V and 6 bases from J, with 19 bases between. In DNA, the CDR3 is TGTGCCAGCAGCTTGACCCCAGGGAACTTACACTCCGGGGAGCTGTTTTTT. Translation gives CASSLTPGNLHSGELFF.

The sample holds a few counts of this clone. The V and J genes are TRBV27 and TRBJ1-1; D perhaps matches TRBD1 (6 bases). Trimming pared 5 bases from V and 6 bases from J, leaving 19 bases between. Germline loops: CDR1 MNHEY, CDR2 SMNVEV (reference sequence). The CDR3 consists of 15 residues. CDR3 protein: CASSLTVRGRSEAFF. DNA for the CDR3: TGTGCCAGCAGTCTCACCGTTCGGGGGCGGTCTGAAGCTTTCTTT.

This clone has more than one count but fewer than ten. V usage is TRBV14 and J usage is TRBJ1-2; the D gene is possibly TRBD1 (5 bases). The CDR3 consists of 15 residues. Germline CDR1 reads SGHDN; CDR2 reads FVKESK. V was pared by 4 bases and J by 4 bases, with 16 bases between. CDR3 in DNA: TGTGCCAGCAGCCCTTGGGTGGGGACCTCCTATGGCTACACCTTC. This codes for CASSPWVGTSYGYTF.

The chain couples TRBV9 to TRBJ1-1; a weak D match, TRBD1 (6 bases). The CDR3 totals 13 residues. CDR1 is SGDLS and CDR2 is YYNGEE in the germline V gene. The V and J ends lost 0 bases and 10 bases respectively, with 13 bases between them. CDR3 region: CASSVGGGVGAFF. For the CDR3, the DNA is TGTGCCAGCAGCGTAGGCGGGGGCGTTGGAGCTTTCTTT.

This clone was observed a handful of times. The chain links TRBV9 to TRBJ2-7; TRBD2 is a possible D gene (7 bases). Germline lookup yields CDR1 SGDLS and CDR2 YYNGEE. The CDR3 totals 16 residues. V gave up 0 bases and J gave up 3 bases, with 16 bases separating them. This CDR3 reads CASSVGYGGGVYEQYF. The DNA of the CDR3 is TGTGCCAGCAGCGTAGGTTATGGAGGGGGGGTCTACGAGCAGTACTTC.

This clone was seen a few times. The J gene is TRBJ1-4, the V gene TRBV4-1; D possibly corresponds to TRBD1 (5 bases). The CDR3 length is 16 residues. Trimming shortened V by 4 bases and J by 8 bases, and 20 bases separated the two germline ends. In germline, CDR1 is MGHRA, CDR2 YSYEKL. For the CDR3, the DNA is TGCGCCAGCAGCCCGGTGGGGCGGCCTGAGGAGGAAAAACTGTTTTTT. Amino acid sequence: CASSPVGRPEEEKLFF.

The table lists this clone with a few counts. The chain is built from TRBV19 and TRBJ2-2; weak D call: TRBD1 (6 bases). The CDR3 spans 12 residues. Germline V CDR1 and CDR2: LNHDA, SQIVND (reference sequence). Deletions cut 8 bases from V and 6 bases from J, with 10 bases between. DNA for the CDR3: TGTGCCAGTGAGGGGGTTCCCGGGGAGCTGTTTTTT. Translating gives CASEGVPGELFF.

The V gene is TRBV7-6, the J gene TRBJ2-3; TRBD2 matches 9 bases. V lost 2 bases to trimming and J lost 1 base; unmatched junction nucleotides: 4. The germline V gene encodes CDR1 SGHVS and CDR2 FNYEAQ. The CDR3 extends over 16 amino acids. As DNA, the CDR3 is TGTGCCAGCAGCTTATTGGGCGGGAGGGGCACAGATACGCAGTATTTT. Its protein product is CASSLLGGRGTDTQYF.

The J gene is TRBJ2-1, the V gene TRBV4-1; the D gene could be TRBD1 or TRBD2 (7 bases each). V dropped 0 bases and J dropped 4 bases, with 13 bases sitting between them. Germline values: CDR1 MGHRA, CDR2 YSYEKL. CDR3 length equals 16 residues. The chain's CDR3 is CASSQDGQGGYNEQFF. Written as DNA, the CDR3 is TGCGCCAGCAGCCAAGATGGGCAGGGGGGGTACAATGAGCAGTTCTTC.

The chain carries TRBV4-2 and TRBJ2-2; no definite D call. Between the trimmed V and J ends, which lost 4 bases and 7 bases, there was a span of 7 bases. This CDR3 has 12 residues. The germline V gene has CDR1 LGHNA and CDR2 YNFKEQ. The CDR3 loop reads CASSPTDGELFF. The CDR3 DNA reads TGTGCCAGCAGCCCTACAGACGGGGAGCTGTTTTTT.

The rearrangement links TRBV29-1 to TRBJ2-7, with TRBD1 matching over 7 bases. The CDR3 sequence is 14 residues long. Germline CDR1 is SQVTM and CDR2 is ANQGSEA. V dropped 6 bases and J dropped 0; count of bases not matched to a gene: 8. The CDR3 region is CSVLSGTVSYEQYF. The CDR3, as DNA: TGCAGCGTGCTATCCGGGACAGTCTCCTACGAGCAGTACTTC.

The chain is built from TRBV7-3 and TRBJ2-1; D may be TRBD2 (7 bases). CDR3 length equals 14 residues. Trimming took 0 bases from V and 8 from J, leaving 11 bases between them. The germline gives CDR1 SGHTA, CDR2 FQGTGA. CDR3: CASSLTGGPDEQFF. As DNA, the CDR3 is TGTGCCAGCAGCTTAACGGGGGGGCCCGATGAGCAGTTCTTC.

V gene TRBV4-2 combines with J gene TRBJ2-7; TRBD2 matches at 10 bases. This CDR3 is built from 19 residues. V was pared by 0 bases and J by 2 bases, with 13 bases of the junction left unmatched. In germline, CDR1 is LGHNA, CDR2 YNFKEQ. Here the CDR3 DNA reads TGTGCCAGCAGCCAAGATATCCCCTTGGTAGCGGGAGGAACCTACGAGCAGTACTTC. As protein: CASSQDIPLVAGGTYEQYF.

This chain connects TRBV19 to TRBJ2-7; 7 bases line up with TRBD1. The CDR3 is 14 residues long. V gave up 5 bases and J gave up 3 bases; unmatched junction bases: 7. CDR1 is LNHDA and CDR2 is SQIVND in the germline V gene (reference sequence). CDR3 region: CASSEQGSGYEQYF. The DNA of the CDR3 is TGTGCCAGTAGTGAACAGGGGAGCGGCTACGAGCAGTACTTC.

The chain joins TRBV14 to TRBJ1-1; tentative D call: TRBD1 (6 bases). The length of the CDR3 is 14 residues. V lost 1 base to trimming and J lost 2 bases, with 8 bases between them. Germline-derived CDR1 and CDR2 are SGHDN and FVKESK. CDR3 sequence reads: CASSQGGANTEAFF. CDR3 DNA: TGTGCCAGCAGCCAAGGGGGGGCAAACACTGAAGCTTTCTTT.

V and J are TRBV12-5 and TRBJ2-5; a weak D match, TRBD1 (6 bases). Germline lookup yields CDR1 LGHNT and CDR2 FRNRAP. V shed 6 bases and J shed 9 bases, with 29 bases lying between them. This CDR3 region has 17 residues. The CDR3 DNA reads as TGTGCTAGTGGACAATGGAGGCGGAGACAGGACCTAAAGGCCCAGTACTTC. Amino acid sequence: CASGQWRRRQDLKAQYF.